This record looks at one T cell receptor (beta chain) sequence and its context. Antigen specificity is unknown. These data come from a study of cytomegalovirus exposure and HLA in healthy donors. Study summary: The early release's HLA-typed donors yielded 78 million or so unique TCRs. Findings and limits, study-wide: An analysis that was carried out later associated fewer than 20,000 TCR beta sequences with HLA alleles at 0.05 false discovery rate. A classifier reportedly called cytomegalovirus status with high sensitivity and specificity.

With 60 Vbeta and 13 Jbeta primers, the PCR was carried out. The protocol was immunoSEQ multiplex PCR, while the TCRdb copy is restricted to in-frame clones and leaves out a portion. Of 130,000 or so clones listed, 77% were seen once; the top ten hold 1.5% to 2%. This CDR3 is built from 13 residues. The V and J ends lost 6 bases and 3 bases respectively, with 11 bases between them. CDR1 SNHLY and CDR2 FYNNEI come from the germline V gene. This TCR came from a female donor in good health and CMV-seronegative. The chain links TRBV2 to TRBJ1-1; TRBD1 might be the D (5 bases). The sample taken for sequencing was PBMCs. The CDR3 bases are TGTGCCAGCAGCGTAAGGGGTTACACTGAAGCTTTCTTT. Translated, it gives CASSVRGYTEAFF.